The 2 T cell receptor beta chains below were found in one sample sequenced in a study of blood T cells in healthy people across ages. The authors ran a second PCR of about 6 to 11 cycles using a sample-barcoded 5' primer and a J-beta primer mix. TCRdb re-analysed the 5' RACE reads in MiXCR, keeping a single row per CDR3 protein. This table holds 800,000 to 950,000 distinct CDR3 sequences, 36% found once. The sample was blood. All receptors come from a man aged 18 to 29 in good health.

V gene TRBV28 combines with J gene TRBJ2-1; 15 bases agree with TRBD2. This CDR3 is 14 amino acids long. Germline CDR1 is MDHEN and CDR2 is SYDVKM. Unmatched junction bases numbered 8, after V lost 8 bases and J lost 12 bases. The CDR3 DNA sequence: TGTGCCAGCCTCCCGGGACTAGCGGGGGGCGGGCAGTTCTTC. It is translated as CASLPGLAGGGQFF.

A note on this clonotype: A read error may explain this, as a much larger clone is one base away. The chain combines TRBV27 with TRBJ2-5; TRBD2 is a possible D gene (6 bases). This CDR3 has 15 residues. CDR1 and CDR2 (germline): MNHEY, SMNVEV (reference sequence). V shed 5 bases and J shed 4 bases, with 17 bases lying between them. CDR3 protein: CASSRLGLGGETQYF. The CDR3 DNA follows: TGTGCCAGCAGTAGACTGGGACTGGGGGGAGAGACCCAGTACTTC.